This TCR beta chain was retrieved from a study of identical twins. Study observations and caveats: In zero-insertion analyses, partial confounding could arise from invariant MAIT and iNKT cells. Where out-of-frame alpha sequences were twin-shared, they showed excess low generation probability.

As to this clonotype: Its matching antigen is unknown.

Template switching, a step in the protocol, added a universal primer site, and cDNA carried unique molecular identifiers. MiXCR, run by TCRdb on the 5' RACE reads, gives a single entry per CDR3 protein. The sample shows about 810,000 distinct CDR3 sequences, about 12% of them seen only once. The CDR3 has 19 residues. The germline V gene encodes CDR1 SGHVS and CDR2 FQNEAQ. Trimming removed 2 bases from V and 0 bases from J; junction bases left unmatched: 13. These data were also reused for a study on yellow fever vaccine responses in identical twins. That work states: In identical twins, vaccine T cell responses appeared partly shared and partly individual.

The material sequenced was PBMCs. The clonotype originates from a woman aged 18-35 years in good health. The V and J genes are TRBV7-8 and TRBJ2-7, with 10 bases aligning to TRBD1. CDR3 sequence reads: CASSLMGQGSPFSSYEQYV. The CDR3 DNA is TGTGCCAGCAGCTTAATGGGACAGGGGTCCCCCTTTTCCTCCTACGAGCAGTACGTC.